Presented here are 27 T cell receptor beta chains from one specimen sequenced in a study of vaccination effects on CD4 cells after COVID-19. Before sequencing, viral peptide pools were used by the ViraFEST assay to expand antigen-specific CD4+ T cells. It was after 10 days of culture that CD4+ T cells were isolated. Each participant received a vaccine that was either BNT162b2 or mRNA-1273, given as two doses. TCRdb's copy holds only in-frame clones and misses some; the assay was immunoSEQ multiplex PCR. The data contain about 13,000 clones, around 72% of them singletons. These TCRs' antigens remain unknown. Here the sequenced sample was CD4+ T cells from PBMCs cultured with SARS-CoV-2 spike peptides, taken after COVID-19 vaccination. The receptors come from a human donor who received a COVID-19 vaccine.

This chain connects TRBV6-5 to TRBJ1-2; maybe TRBD1 (6 bases). Trimming removed 4 bases at V and 4 bases at J, with 10 bases between. The germline V gene encodes CDR1 MNHEY and CDR2 SVGAGI. The CDR3 extends over 13 amino acids. This chain's CDR3 is CASSLDSSYGYTF. CDR3 nucleotide sequence: TGTGCCAGCAGTTTGGACAGCTCCTATGGCTACACCTTC.

This clone was detected once. The chain joins TRBV14 to TRBJ2-1; D is perhaps TRBD1 (6 bases). This CDR3 spans 12 amino acids. With 4 bases removed from V and 10 bases from J, the gap between germline ends came to 11 bases. Germline CDR1 and CDR2: SGHDN and FVKESK. The CDR3 DNA sequence: TGTGCCAGCAGCCCGGGACACCTCGAGCAGTTCTTC. Translation: CASSPGHLEQFF.

The chain joins TRBV19 to TRBJ1-6; 7 bases line up with TRBD1. V was clipped by 7 bases and J by 8 bases; unmatched bases: 8. Germline assignment: CDR1 LNHDA and CDR2 SQIVND (reference sequence). The CDR3 length is 14 residues. CDR3 amino acids: CASNPGQRYSPLHF. In DNA, the CDR3 is TGTGCCAGTAACCCGGGACAGCGTTATTCACCCCTCCACTTT.

This rearrangement joins TRBV19 to TRBJ2-2; 11 positions match TRBD1. This CDR3 comprises 16 residues. Trimming took 5 bases from V and 7 from J; bases not matched to a gene: 9. The germline gives CDR1 LNHDA, CDR2 SQIVND (reference sequence). The CDR3 reads CASSRTGGFFGGELFF. CDR3 coding DNA: TGTGCCAGTAGTCGGACAGGGGGCTTCTTTGGCGGGGAGCTGTTTTTT.

This clone was detected a few times. The chain combines TRBV6-5 with TRBJ1-1; 8 bases map to TRBD1. This CDR3 has 14 amino acids. The V and J ends lost 7 bases and 7 bases, in that order; junction bases with no gene match: 11. Germline V gene lookup returns CDR1 MNHEY and CDR2 SVGAGI. CDR3 protein: CASKGGTGSFEAFF. CDR3 sequence (DNA): TGTGCCAGCAAAGGGGGGACAGGTTCATTTGAAGCTTTCTTT.

The chain combines TRBV30 with TRBJ2-2; tentative D call: TRBD2 (6 bases). The CDR3 has 14 residues. Germline V gives CDR1 GTSNPN, CDR2 SVGIG (reference sequence). V lost 3 bases to trimming and J lost 2 bases, with 10 bases between them. The chain's CDR3 is CAWSAGPNTGELFF. The CDR3, as DNA: TGTGCCTGGAGCGCGGGACCAAACACCGGGGAGCTGTTTTTT.

The chain combines TRBV15 with TRBJ2-1; D is uncertain. V was shortened by 3 bases and J by 0 bases, with 12 bases between the two germline ends. The CDR3 is 16 residues long. Germline lookup yields CDR1 LNHNV and CDR2 YYDKDF (reference sequence). The CDR3 sequence is CATSSLKISSYNEQFF. CDR3 nucleotides: TGTGCCACCAGCAGCTTAAAAATTAGCTCCTACAATGAGCAGTTCTTC.

The V gene is TRBV7-2, the J gene TRBJ2-5; D tentatively reads TRBD1 or TRBD2 (5 bases each). Looked up from germline, CDR1 is SGHTA and CDR2 is FQGNSA. V lost 3 bases and J lost 5, with 10 bases in between. The CDR3 contains 13 residues. CDR3 sequence (DNA): TGTGCCAGCAGCTTCTTGGGGGTGGAGACCCAGTACTTC. Protein sequence: CASSFLGVETQYF.

The CDR3 loop is CASSVREGLGTQYF. CDR3 in DNA: TGTGCCAGCAGCGTACGGGAGGGGTTAGGGACCCAGTACTTC. The V gene is TRBV3-1 (or the pseudogene TRBV3-2), the J gene TRBJ2-5, with 8 bases that match TRBD2. The J segment lost 7 bases and the V segment lost 5 bases, leaving 9 bases of the junction unmatched. CDR3 length: 14 residues. From germline, CDR1 is LGHDT and CDR2 YNNKEL (reference sequence).

The chain links TRBV19 to TRBJ2-3, with D perhaps matching TRBD1 or TRBD2 (5 bases each). The CDR3 consists of 15 residues. Trimming removed 5 bases at V and 0 bases at J, with 12 bases between. Per the germline V gene, CDR1 is LNHDA and CDR2 is SQIVND (reference sequence). CDR3: CASSPSGRSTDTQYF. The CDR3 DNA reads TGTGCCAGTAGTCCCTCGGGACGGAGCACAGATACGCAGTATTTT.

The chain carries TRBV29-1 and TRBJ2-3, with 15 bases that match TRBD2. V shed 7 bases and J 1 base; nucleotides not matched to a gene: 15. The germline V gene encodes CDR1 SQVTM and CDR2 ANQGSEA. The CDR3 has 19 residues. CDR3 nucleotides: TGCAGCGCCGACGGACTAGCGGGGGGGCTAGTAGTCGGCACAGATACGCAGTATTTT. It codes for CSADGLAGGLVVGTDTQYF.

The rearrangement links TRBV4-2 to TRBJ2-2; no clear D gene. The CDR3 length is 18 residues. Trimming took 0 bases from V and 0 from J, leaving 14 bases between them. Germline V gives CDR1 LGHNA, CDR2 YNFKEQ. The CDR3 reads CASSQELPGSSNTGELFF. The CDR3 DNA reads TGTGCCAGCAGCCAAGAGTTACCAGGAAGTTCGAACACCGGGGAGCTGTTTTTT.

The rearrangement joins TRBV6-5 to TRBJ2-7; D might be TRBD2 (6 bases). CDR3 length: 14 amino acids. Trimming removed 2 bases at V and 2 bases at J, with 10 bases between. Germline V CDR1 and CDR2: MNHEY, SVGAGI. CDR3 in DNA: TGTGCCAGCAGTTACGGGGGGAGTACCTACGAGCAGTACTTC. Translation gives CASSYGGSTYEQYF.

The gene calls are TRBV5-1 and TRBJ2-2; D remains ambiguous. This CDR3 spans 12 amino acids. V was pared by 4 bases and J by 6 bases, with 7 bases between. The germline CDR1 and CDR2 sequences are SGHRS and YFSETQ. CDR3 DNA sequence: TGCGCCAGCAGCCATAGGTCCGGGGAGCTGTTTTTT. Translated: CASSHRSGELFF.

This chain links TRBV6-5 with TRBJ2-1, with 9 bases matching TRBD2. This CDR3 is built from 15 residues. Trimming cost V 6 bases and J 8 bases; bases outside gene matches: 11. Germline loops: CDR1 MNHEY, CDR2 SVGAGI. The CDR3 loop reads CASSRPSGGTDEQFF. The CDR3 DNA sequence: TGTGCCAGCAGCCGCCCCAGCGGGGGGACGGATGAGCAGTTCTTC.

The V gene is TRBV9, the J gene TRBJ2-1; 14 bases line up with TRBD2. Germline CDR1 reads SGDLS; CDR2 reads YYNGEE. This CDR3 spans 21 amino acids. Trimming at V came to 0 bases and at J to 6 bases, leaving 17 bases not matched to a gene. The CDR3 DNA sequence: TGTGCCAGCAGCGTAGATTCGGGGACTAGCGGGAGACCCTTTACGTCCAATGAGCAGTTCTTC. It codes for CASSVDSGTSGRPFTSNEQFF.

This clone showed up just once. The rearrangement links TRBV7-2 to TRBJ2-5; 11 bases map to TRBD2. CDR1 SGHTA and CDR2 FQGNSA come from the germline V gene. The ends lost 5 bases at V and 5 bases at J; junction bases unmatched: 10. This CDR3 is 16 amino acids long. The CDR3 loop is CASSPEVAGGPETQYF. The CDR3 DNA reads as TGTGCCAGCAGCCCAGAGGTAGCGGGAGGGCCGGAGACCCAGTACTTC. Full variable domain (outside the CDR3, taken from reference TRBV7-2 and TRBJ2-5): GAGVSQSPSNKVTEKGKDVELRCDPISGHTALYWYRQSLGQGLEFLIYFQGNSAPDKSGLPSDRFSAERTGGSVSTLTIQRTQQEDSAVYLCASSPEVAGGPETQYFGPGTRLLVL.

This clone was detected once. The V and J genes are TRBV3-1 (or the pseudogene TRBV3-2) and TRBJ2-7; tentative D call: TRBD2 (6 bases). This CDR3 comprises 15 residues. Germline V gives CDR1 LGHDT, CDR2 YNNKEL (reference sequence). The V end was cut by 1 base, the J end by 7 bases, with 17 bases between. As DNA, the CDR3 is TGTGCCAGCAGCCAAGCCCAGTCGGGGGTGGGGGAGCAGTACTTC. Amino acids: CASSQAQSGVGEQYF.

The CDR3 DNA follows: TGCGCCAGCAGCCAAGATCCAGGGGGAGGCTACACCTTC. Its protein is CASSQDPGGGYTF. The chain employs TRBV4-1 and TRBJ1-2; 7 bases are shared with TRBD1. J lost 8 bases, V lost 0 bases, and 3 bases had no gene match. Germline V gene data show CDR1 as MGHRA and CDR2 as YSYEKL. CDR3 size: 13 residues.

The chain carries TRBV15 and TRBJ1-1; D is ambiguous. V lost 0 bases, J lost 3 bases, and 11 bases lay in between. This CDR3 has 15 amino acids. Germline V lookup: CDR1 LNHNV, CDR2 YYDKDF (reference sequence). Here the CDR3 DNA reads TGTGCCACCAGCAGAGATCGCTGGGGTGACACTGAAGCTTTCTTT. Encoded protein: CATSRDRWGDTEAFF. Looking up the rest from reference TRBV15 and TRBJ1-1 gives the full variable domain: DAMVIQNPRYQVTQFGKPVTLSCSQTLNHNVMYWYQQKSSQAPKLLFHYYDKDFNNEADTPDNFQSRRPNTSFCFLDIRSPGLGDTAMYLCATSRDRWGDTEAFFGQGTRLTVV.

The CDR3 reads CASSRRQYNEQFF. CDR3 nucleotide sequence: TGTGCCAGCAGCCGAAGACAGTACAATGAGCAGTTCTTC. This rearrangement joins TRBV5-5 to TRBJ2-1, with D perhaps TRBD1 (5 bases). V lost 4 bases and J 4 bases, leaving 9 bases between the germline ends. CDR3 length equals 13 residues. Looked up from germline, CDR1 is SGHKS and CDR2 is YYEKEE (reference sequence).

The chain uses TRBV20-1 and TRBJ2-7; the D gene is possibly TRBD2 (5 bases). V was trimmed by 4 bases and J by 5 bases, leaving 9 bases between them. The CDR3 is 11 residues long. Germline V CDR1 and CDR2: DFQATT, SNEGSKA (reference sequence). The CDR3 region is CSAKSGHEQYF. DNA of the CDR3: TGCAGTGCTAAGAGCGGCCACGAGCAGTACTTC.

The gene calls are TRBV28 and TRBJ2-3; D is unresolved. Germline V gives CDR1 MDHEN, CDR2 SYDVKM. The CDR3 runs to 17 residues. Trimming removed 0 bases at V and 2 bases at J, with 15 bases between. In nucleotides, the CDR3 is TGTGCCAGCAGTTTATGGGAAGCCCCACTTTACACAGATACGCAGTATTTT. Protein: CASSLWEAPLYTDTQYF.

This sequence joins TRBV5-4 and TRBJ2-7, with D perhaps matching TRBD1 (5 bases). Germline CDR1 SGHNT, CDR2 YYREEE (reference sequence). The ends were cut back, 2 bases at V and 3 bases at J, with 9 bases in the middle. The CDR3 is 13 amino acids. CDR3 in DNA: TGTGCCAGCAGCTTAGACAGAATCTACGAGCAGTACTTC. This translates into CASSLDRIYEQYF.

This chain joins TRBV11-2 and TRBJ1-1; TRBD1 is a possible D gene (5 bases). The CDR3 is 13 amino acids. Deletions cut 0 bases from V and 10 bases from J, with 12 bases between. Germline loops: CDR1 SGHAT, CDR2 FQNNGV. The CDR3 DNA is TGTGCCAGCAGCTTAGAGGCGGGGGTAGGAGCTTTCTTT. Translated, it gives CASSLEAGVGAFF.

V usage is TRBV7-9 and J usage is TRBJ2-1; maybe TRBD1 (5 bases). The CDR3 has 11 residues. Germline V lookup: CDR1 SEHNR, CDR2 FQNEAQ (reference sequence). Trimming shortened V by 3 bases and J by 10 bases, and 7 bases separated the two germline ends. DNA for the CDR3: TGTGCCAGCAGCTTTAACAGGGAGCAGTTCTTC. This translates into CASSFNREQFF.

The chain couples TRBV6-1 to TRBJ1-5; a weak D match, TRBD1 (5 bases). The germline V gene has CDR1 MNHNS and CDR2 SASEGT. Trimming removed 1 base from V and 3 bases from J, with 10 bases in between. The CDR3 has 15 residues. CDR3 DNA: TGTGCCAGCAGTGAAGGGGACGGACTCAATCAGCCCCAGCATTTT. It codes for CASSEGDGLNQPQHF.